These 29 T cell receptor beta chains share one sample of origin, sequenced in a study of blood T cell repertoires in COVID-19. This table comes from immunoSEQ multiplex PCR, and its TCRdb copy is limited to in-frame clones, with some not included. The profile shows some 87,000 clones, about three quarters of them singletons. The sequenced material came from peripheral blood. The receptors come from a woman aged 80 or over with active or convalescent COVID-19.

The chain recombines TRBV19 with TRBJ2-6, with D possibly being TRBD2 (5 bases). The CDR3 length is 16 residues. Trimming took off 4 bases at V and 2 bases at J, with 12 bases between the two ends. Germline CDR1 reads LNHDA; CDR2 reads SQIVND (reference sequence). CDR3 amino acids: CASSKTGSPGANVLTF. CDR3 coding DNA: TGTGCCAGTAGTAAAACGGGGTCACCTGGGGCCAACGTCCTGACTTTC.

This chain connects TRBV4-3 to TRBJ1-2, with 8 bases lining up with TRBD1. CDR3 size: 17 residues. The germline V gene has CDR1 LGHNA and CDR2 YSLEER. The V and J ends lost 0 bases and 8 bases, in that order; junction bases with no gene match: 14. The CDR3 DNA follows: TGCGCCAGCAGCCAAGATTGGACAGGGCCCCAAAGTGAAGGCTACACCTTC. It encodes CASSQDWTGPQSEGYTF.

The CDR3 region has the DNA TGTGCCAGCAGCCCACTAGCGGCGAACACAGATACGCAGTATTTT. Amino acid sequence: CASSPLAANTDTQYF. The V and J genes are TRBV7-2 and TRBJ2-3, with 8 bases fitting TRBD2. The CDR3 has 15 amino acids. Germline V lookup: CDR1 SGHTA, CDR2 FQGNSA. With 5 bases clipped from V and 2 bases from J, the junction kept 6 bases outside the gene matches.

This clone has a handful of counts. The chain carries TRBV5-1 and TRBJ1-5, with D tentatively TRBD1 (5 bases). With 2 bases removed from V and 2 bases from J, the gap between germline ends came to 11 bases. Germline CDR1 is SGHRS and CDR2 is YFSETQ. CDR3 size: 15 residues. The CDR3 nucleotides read TGCGCCAGCAGCTTTAGGGGCGAGGGCAATCAGCCCCAGCATTTT. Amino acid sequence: CASSFRGEGNQPQHF.

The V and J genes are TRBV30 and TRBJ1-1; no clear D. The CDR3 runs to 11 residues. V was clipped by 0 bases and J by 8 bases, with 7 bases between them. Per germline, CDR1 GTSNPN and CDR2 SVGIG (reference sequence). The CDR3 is CAWSVPYEAFF. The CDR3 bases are TGTGCCTGGAGTGTGCCCTACGAAGCTTTCTTT.

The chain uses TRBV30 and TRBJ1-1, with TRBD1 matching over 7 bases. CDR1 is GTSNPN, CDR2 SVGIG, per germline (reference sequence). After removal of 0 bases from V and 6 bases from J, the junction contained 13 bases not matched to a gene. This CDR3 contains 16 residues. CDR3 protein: CAWSVQEGTVRSEAFF. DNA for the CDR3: TGTGCCTGGAGTGTACAGGAAGGGACAGTCAGATCTGAAGCTTTCTTT.

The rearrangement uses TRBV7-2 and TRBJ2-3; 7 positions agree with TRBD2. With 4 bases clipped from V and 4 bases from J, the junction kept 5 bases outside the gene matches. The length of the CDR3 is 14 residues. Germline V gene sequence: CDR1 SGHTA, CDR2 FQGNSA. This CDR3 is CASSSQGLADTQYF. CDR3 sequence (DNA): TGTGCCAGCAGCTCTCAAGGACTAGCAGATACGCAGTATTTT.

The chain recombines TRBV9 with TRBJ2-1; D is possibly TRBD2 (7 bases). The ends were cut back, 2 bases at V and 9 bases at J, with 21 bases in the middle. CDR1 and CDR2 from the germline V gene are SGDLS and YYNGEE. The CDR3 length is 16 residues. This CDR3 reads CASSVVGGGPRGEQFF. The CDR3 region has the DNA TGTGCCAGCAGCGTCGTAGGGGGGGGACCACGCGGTGAGCAGTTCTTC.

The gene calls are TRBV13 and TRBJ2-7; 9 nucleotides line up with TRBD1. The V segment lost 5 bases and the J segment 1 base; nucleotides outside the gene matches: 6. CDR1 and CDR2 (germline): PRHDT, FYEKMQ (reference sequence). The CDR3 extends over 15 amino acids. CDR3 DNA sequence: TGTGCCAGCAGCCTCGCCGGGACAGGGTCCTACGAGCAGTACTTC. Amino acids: CASSLAGTGSYEQYF.

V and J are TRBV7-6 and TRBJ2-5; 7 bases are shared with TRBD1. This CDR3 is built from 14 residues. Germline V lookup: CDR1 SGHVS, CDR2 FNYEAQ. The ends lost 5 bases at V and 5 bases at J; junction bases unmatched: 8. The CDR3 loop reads CASSNYRGGETQYF. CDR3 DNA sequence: TGTGCCAGCAGCAACTACAGGGGCGGGGAGACCCAGTACTTC.

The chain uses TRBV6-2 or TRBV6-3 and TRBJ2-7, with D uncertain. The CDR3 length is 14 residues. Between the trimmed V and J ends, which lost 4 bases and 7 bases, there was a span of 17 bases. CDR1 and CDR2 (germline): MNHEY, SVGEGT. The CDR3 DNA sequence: TGTGCCAGCAGTTTTGCCGGGTCCCGGGTTGAGCAGTACTTC. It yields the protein CASSFAGSRVEQYF.

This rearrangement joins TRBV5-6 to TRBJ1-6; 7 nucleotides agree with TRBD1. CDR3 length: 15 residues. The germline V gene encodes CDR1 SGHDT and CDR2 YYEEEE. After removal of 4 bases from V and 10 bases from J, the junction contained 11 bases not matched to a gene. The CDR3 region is CASSPDRALRSPLHF. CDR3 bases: TGTGCCAGCAGCCCCGACAGGGCTTTAAGATCACCCCTCCACTTT. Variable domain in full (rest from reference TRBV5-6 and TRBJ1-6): DAGVTQSPTHLIKTRGQQVTLRCSPKSGHDTVSWYQQALGQGPQFIFQYYEEEERQRGNFPDRFSGHQFPNYSSELNVNALLLGDSALYLCASSPDRALRSPLHFGNGTRLTVT.

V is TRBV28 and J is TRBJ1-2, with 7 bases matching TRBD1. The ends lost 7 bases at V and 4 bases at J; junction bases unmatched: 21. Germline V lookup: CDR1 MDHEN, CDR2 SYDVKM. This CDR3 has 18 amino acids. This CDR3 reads CASIRGGAAPTIPYGYTF. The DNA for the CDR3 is TGTGCCAGCATCCGAGGGGGCGCGGCCCCCACAATTCCCTATGGCTACACCTTC.

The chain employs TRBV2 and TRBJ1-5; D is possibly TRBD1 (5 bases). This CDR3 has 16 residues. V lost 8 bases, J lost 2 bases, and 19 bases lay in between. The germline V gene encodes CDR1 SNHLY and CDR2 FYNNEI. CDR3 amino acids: CASSWRGEAGNQPQHF. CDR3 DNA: TGTGCCAGCTCCTGGCGGGGGGAGGCAGGCAATCAGCCCCAGCATTTT.

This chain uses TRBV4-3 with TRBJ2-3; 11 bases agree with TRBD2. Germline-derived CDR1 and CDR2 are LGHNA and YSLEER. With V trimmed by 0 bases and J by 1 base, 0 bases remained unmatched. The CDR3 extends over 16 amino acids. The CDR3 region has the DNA TGCGCCAGCAGCCAAGAACTAGCGGGGGGCACAGATACGCAGTATTTT. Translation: CASSQELAGGTDTQYF.

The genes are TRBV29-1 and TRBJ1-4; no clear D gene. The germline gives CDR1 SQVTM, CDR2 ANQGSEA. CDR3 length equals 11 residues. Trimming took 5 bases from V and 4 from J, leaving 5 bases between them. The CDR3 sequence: CSVSFNEKLFF. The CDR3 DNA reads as TGCAGCGTTTCCTTTAATGAAAAACTGTTTTTT. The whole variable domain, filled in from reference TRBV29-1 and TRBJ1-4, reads SAVISQKPSRDICQRGTSLTIQCQVDSQVTMMFWYRQQPGQSLTLIATANQGSEATYESGFVIDKFPISRPNLTFSTLTVSNMSPEDSSIYLCSVSFNEKLFFGSGTQLSVL.

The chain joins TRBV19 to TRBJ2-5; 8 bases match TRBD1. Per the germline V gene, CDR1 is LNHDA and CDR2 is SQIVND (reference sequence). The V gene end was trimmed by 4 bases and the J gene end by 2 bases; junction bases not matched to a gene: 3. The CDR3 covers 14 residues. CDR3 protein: CASSKDRDQETQYF. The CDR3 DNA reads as TGTGCCAGTAGTAAGGACAGGGATCAAGAGACCCAGTACTTC.

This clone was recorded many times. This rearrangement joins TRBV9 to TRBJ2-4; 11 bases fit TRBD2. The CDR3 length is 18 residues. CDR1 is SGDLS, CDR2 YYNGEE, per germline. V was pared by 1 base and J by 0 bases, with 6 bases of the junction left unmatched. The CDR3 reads CASSVLASGGIAKNIQYF. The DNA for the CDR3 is TGTGCCAGCAGCGTATTGGCTAGCGGGGGGATAGCCAAAAACATTCAGTACTTC.

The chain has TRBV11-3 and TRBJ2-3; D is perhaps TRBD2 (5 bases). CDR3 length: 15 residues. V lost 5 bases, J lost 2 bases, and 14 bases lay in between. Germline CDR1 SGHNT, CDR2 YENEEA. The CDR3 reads CASSPSTGNTDTQYF. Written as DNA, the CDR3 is TGTGCCAGCAGCCCATCGACCGGGAACACAGATACGCAGTATTTT.

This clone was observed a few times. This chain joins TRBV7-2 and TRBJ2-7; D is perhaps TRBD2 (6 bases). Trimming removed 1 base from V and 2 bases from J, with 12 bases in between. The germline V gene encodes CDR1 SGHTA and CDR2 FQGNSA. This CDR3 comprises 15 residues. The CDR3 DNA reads TGTGCCAGCAGCTTAGTCCGGGGGTTAGCCTACGAGCAGTACTTC. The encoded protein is CASSLVRGLAYEQYF. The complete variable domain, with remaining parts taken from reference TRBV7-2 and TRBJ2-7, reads GAGVSQSPSNKVTEKGKDVELRCDPISGHTALYWYRQSLGQGLEFLIYFQGNSAPDKSGLPSDRFSAERTGGSVSTLTIQRTQQEDSAVYLCASSLVRGLAYEQYFGPGTRLTVT.

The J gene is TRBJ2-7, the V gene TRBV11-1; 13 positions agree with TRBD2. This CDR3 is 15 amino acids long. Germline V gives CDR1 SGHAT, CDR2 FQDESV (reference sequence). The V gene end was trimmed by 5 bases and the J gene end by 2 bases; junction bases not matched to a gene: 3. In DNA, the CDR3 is TGTGCCAGCAGCCAACTAGCGGGGGGGACCTACGAGCAGTACTTC. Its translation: CASSQLAGGTYEQYF. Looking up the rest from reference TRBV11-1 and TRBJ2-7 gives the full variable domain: EAEVAQSPRYKITEKSQAVAFWCDPISGHATLYWYRQILGQGPELLVQFQDESVVDDSQLPKDRFSAERLKGVDSTLKIQPAELGDSAMYLCASSQLAGGTYEQYFGPGTRLTVT.

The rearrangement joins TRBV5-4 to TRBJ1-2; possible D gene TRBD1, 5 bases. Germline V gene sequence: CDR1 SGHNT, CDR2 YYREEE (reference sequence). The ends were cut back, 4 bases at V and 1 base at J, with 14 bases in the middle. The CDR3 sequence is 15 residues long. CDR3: CASSRGGYLNYGYTF. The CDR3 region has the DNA TGTGCCAGCAGCCGGGGGGGGTACCTTAACTATGGCTACACCTTC.

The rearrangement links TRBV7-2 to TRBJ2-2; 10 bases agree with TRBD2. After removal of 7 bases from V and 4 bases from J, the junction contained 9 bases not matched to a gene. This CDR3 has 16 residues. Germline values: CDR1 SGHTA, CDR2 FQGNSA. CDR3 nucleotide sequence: TGTGCCAGCACTCCAGCGGGGGGGCCGAGCACCGGGGAGCTGTTTTTT. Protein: CASTPAGGPSTGELFF. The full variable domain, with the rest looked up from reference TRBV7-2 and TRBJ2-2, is GAGVSQSPSNKVTEKGKDVELRCDPISGHTALYWYRQSLGQGLEFLIYFQGNSAPDKSGLPSDRFSAERTGGSVSTLTIQRTQQEDSAVYLCASTPAGGPSTGELFFGEGSRLTVL.

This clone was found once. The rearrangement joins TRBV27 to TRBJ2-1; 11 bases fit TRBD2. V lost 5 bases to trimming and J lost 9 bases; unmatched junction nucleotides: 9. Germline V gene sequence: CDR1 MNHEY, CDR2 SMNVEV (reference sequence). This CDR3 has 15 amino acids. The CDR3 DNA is TGTGCCAGCAGTCTCTATCCGGGACTAGCGGTTGAGCAGTTCTTC. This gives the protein CASSLYPGLAVEQFF.

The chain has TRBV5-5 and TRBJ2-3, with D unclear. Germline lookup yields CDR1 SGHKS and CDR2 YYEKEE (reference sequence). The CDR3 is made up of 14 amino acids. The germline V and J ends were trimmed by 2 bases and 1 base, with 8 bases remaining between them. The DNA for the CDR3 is TGTGCCAGCAGCTTTGCACAGCGCACAGATACGCAGTATTTT. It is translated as CASSFAQRTDTQYF.

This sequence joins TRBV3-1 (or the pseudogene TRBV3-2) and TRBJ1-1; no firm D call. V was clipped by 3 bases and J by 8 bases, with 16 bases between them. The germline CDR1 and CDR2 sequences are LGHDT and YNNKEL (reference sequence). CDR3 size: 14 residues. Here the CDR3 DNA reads TGTGCCAGCAGCCATGGAGGCGCGTCTTCCGAAGCTTTCTTT. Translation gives CASSHGGASSEAFF.

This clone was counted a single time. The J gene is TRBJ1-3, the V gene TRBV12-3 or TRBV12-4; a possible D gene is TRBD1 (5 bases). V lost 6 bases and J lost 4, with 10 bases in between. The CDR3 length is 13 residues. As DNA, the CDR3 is TGTGCCAGCAGCTCCACAGGCGGAAACACCATATATTTT. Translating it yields CASSSTGGNTIYF.

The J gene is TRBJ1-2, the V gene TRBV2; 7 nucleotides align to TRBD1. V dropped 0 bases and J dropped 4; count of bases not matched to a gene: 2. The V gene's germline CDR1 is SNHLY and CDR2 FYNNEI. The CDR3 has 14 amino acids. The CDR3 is CASSEARTGYGYTF. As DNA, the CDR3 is TGTGCCAGCAGTGAAGCTCGGACAGGCTATGGCTACACCTTC.

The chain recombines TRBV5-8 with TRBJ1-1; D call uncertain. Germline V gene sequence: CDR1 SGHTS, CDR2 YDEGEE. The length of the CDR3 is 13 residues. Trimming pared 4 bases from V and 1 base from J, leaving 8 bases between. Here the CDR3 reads CASSLHWNTEAFF. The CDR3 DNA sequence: TGTGCCAGCAGCCTCCACTGGAACACTGAAGCTTTCTTT.